These 29 T cell receptor beta chains share one sample of origin, sequenced in a study of shared clonotypes between healthy human individuals. TCRdb's copy holds only in-frame clones and misses some; the assay was immunoSEQ multiplex PCR. The sample has approximately 600,000 clones, approximately 95% seen once. Only CD45RO-negative cells positively selected for CCR7 counted as naive CD8 cells, so terminally differentiated effector memory CD45RA+ cells were excluded. Source material: naive CD8+ T cells sorted from blood. Every receptor here comes from a young woman in good health.

The chain combines TRBV4-2 with TRBJ2-7; TRBD2 agrees at 8 bases. Germline CDR1 is LGHNA and CDR2 is YNFKEQ. The V and J ends lost 0 bases and 4 bases, in that order; junction bases with no gene match: 11. The CDR3 spans 17 residues. CDR3 residues: CASSQDPTSGGGYEQYF. CDR3 DNA sequence: TGTGCCAGCAGCCAAGATCCTACTAGCGGAGGGGGTTACGAGCAGTACTTC.

The rearrangement uses TRBV9 and TRBJ2-3; 8 nucleotides line up with TRBD2. J lost 12 bases, V lost 0 bases, and 12 bases had no gene match. Germline V gene lookup returns CDR1 SGDLS and CDR2 YYNGEE. The CDR3 extends over 15 amino acids. The CDR3, as DNA: TGTGCCAGCAGCGTAGCTAACGTAGCGGGAATACATCAGTATTTT. The encoded protein is CASSVANVAGIHQYF.

The chain recombines TRBV7-3 with TRBJ2-4; D gene uncertain. V was cut by 1 base and J by 8 bases, with 9 bases left in between. This CDR3 is built from 13 residues. The germline gives CDR1 SGHTA, CDR2 FQGTGA. CDR3 loop: CASSLMVGDIQYF. CDR3 DNA sequence: TGTGCCAGCAGCTTAATGGTGGGTGACATTCAGTACTTC.

The chain recombines TRBV7-9 with TRBJ2-5, with D unresolved. Germline CDR1 reads SEHNR; CDR2 reads FQNEAQ (reference sequence). The V end lost 4 bases, the J end lost 11 bases, and 14 bases lay between the germline ends. The CDR3 totals 12 residues. CDR3 DNA: TGTGCCAGCAGCTCAATCGGGCGAGAGCAGTACTTC. It specifies CASSSIGREQYF.

This chain links TRBV7-8 with TRBJ2-7, with 8 positions matching TRBD1. This CDR3 has 14 amino acids. CDR1 and CDR2 (germline): SGHVS, FQNEAQ. The junction had 6 bases not matched to a gene; V was cut back by 3 bases and J by 5 bases. This chain's CDR3 is CASSFRDRTDEQYF. The CDR3 DNA reads TGTGCCAGCAGCTTCAGGGACAGGACGGACGAGCAGTACTTC.

V usage is TRBV11-2 and J usage is TRBJ1-1; 8 positions match TRBD1. V shed 5 bases and J 7 bases; nucleotides not matched to a gene: 15. Per germline, CDR1 SGHAT and CDR2 FQNNGV. The CDR3 has 16 residues. The CDR3 protein is CASSREDRVVYGEAFF. In DNA, the CDR3 is TGTGCCAGCAGCAGGGAGGACAGGGTTGTTTATGGTGAAGCTTTCTTT. Based on the CDR3 plus reference TRBV11-2 and TRBJ1-1, the full variable domain is EAGVAQSPRYKIIEKRQSVAFWCNPISGHATLYWYQQILGQGPKLLIQFQNNGVVDDSQLPKDRFSAERLKGVDSTLKIQPAKLEDSAVYLCASSREDRVVYGEAFFGQGTRLTVV.

To note about this clone: Other DNA sequences in the sample encode the same CDR3. V and J are TRBV5-4 and TRBJ1-1; unclear D gene. The CDR3 runs to 12 residues. The ends were cut back, 5 bases at V and 3 bases at J, with 8 bases in the middle. CDR1 SGHNT and CDR2 YYREEE come from the germline V gene (reference sequence). The CDR3 DNA sequence: TGTGCCAGCAGTTCGTACGACACTGAAGCTTTCTTT. The encoded protein is CASSSYDTEAFF.

CDR3 sequence reads: CASSPGVPDRGPTNYEQYF. CDR3 coding DNA: TGCGCCAGCAGCCCTGGCGTACCGGACCGAGGGCCCACCAACTACGAGCAGTACTTC. V is TRBV5-1 and J is TRBJ2-7; a possible D gene is TRBD2 (5 bases). The germline V gene encodes CDR1 SGHRS and CDR2 YFSETQ. With 4 bases removed from V and 3 bases from J, the gap between germline ends came to 29 bases. The CDR3 consists of 19 residues.

V usage is TRBV7-7 and J usage is TRBJ2-1, with TRBD2 identical over 8 bases. This CDR3 has 13 residues. The J segment lost 6 bases and the V segment lost 6 bases, leaving 4 bases of the junction unmatched. Germline V gene sequence: CDR1 SSHAT, CDR2 FNYEAQ (reference sequence). The CDR3 nucleotides read TGTGCCAGCAGTCCGGGAGGGTCCAATGAGCAGTTCTTC. Translating gives CASSPGGSNEQFF.

The chain combines TRBV6-6 with TRBJ2-7; possible D gene TRBD1, 6 bases. The V gene lost 6 bases and the J gene lost 2 bases, with 14 bases spanning the gap. In germline, CDR1 is MNHNY, CDR2 SVGAGI (reference sequence). The CDR3 runs to 14 residues. CDR3 loop: CASRPGTLTYEQYF. In nucleotides, the CDR3 is TGTGCCAGCAGACCCGGGACACTTACCTACGAGCAGTACTTC.

This rearrangement joins TRBV7-3 to TRBJ2-2, with 7 bases that match TRBD2. The CDR3 length is 16 residues. The junction had 7 bases not matched to a gene; V was cut back by 5 bases and J by 1 base. The germline gives CDR1 SGHTA, CDR2 FQGTGA. The CDR3 region is CASSPQGRGNTGELFF. Written as DNA, the CDR3 is TGTGCCAGCAGCCCTCAAGGGAGGGGGAACACCGGGGAGCTGTTTTTT.

The V and J genes are TRBV4-1 and TRBJ2-1; 15 bases agree with TRBD2. V was clipped by 5 bases and J by 9 bases; unmatched bases: 11. Germline CDR1 and CDR2: MGHRA and YSYEKL. The CDR3 extends over 17 amino acids. In DNA form, the CDR3 reads TGCGCCAGCAGCTATCCTCCGGGACTAGCGGGAGGAGGTGAGCAGTTCTTC. Protein product: CASSYPPGLAGGGEQFF.

The chain links TRBV4-1 to TRBJ1-1; D is ambiguous. The germline V and J ends were trimmed by 1 base and 0 bases, with 12 bases remaining between them. The CDR3 covers 16 residues. Germline-derived CDR1 and CDR2 are MGHRA and YSYEKL. Written as DNA, the CDR3 is TGCGCCAGCAGCCAAGTAGTTACAACCATGAACACTGAAGCTTTCTTT. It yields the protein CASSQVVTTMNTEAFF.

This chain joins TRBV14 and TRBJ2-7; D may correspond to TRBD1 or TRBD2 (6 bases each). Germline loops: CDR1 SGHDN, CDR2 FVKESK. This CDR3 has 16 amino acids. With 1 base removed from V and 1 base from J, the gap between germline ends came to 14 bases. CDR3 nucleotides: TGTGCCAGCAGCCAAGTAACGGGGGCCAAATCCTACGAGCAGTACTTC. It codes for CASSQVTGAKSYEQYF.

The chain uses TRBV7-8 and TRBJ1-5, with TRBD1 matching over 7 bases. This CDR3 is built from 14 residues. Trimming cost V 1 base and J 7 bases; bases outside gene matches: 4. CDR1 and CDR2 (germline): SGHVS, FQNEAQ. CDR3 coding DNA: TGTGCCAGCAGCTTAGAGACAGGGTACCAGCCCCAGCATTTT. Translation: CASSLETGYQPQHF. The variable domain in full, completed from reference TRBV7-8 and TRBJ1-5, reads GAGVSQSPRYKVAKRGQDVALRCDPISGHVSLFWYQQALGQGPEFLTYFQNEAQLDKSGLPSDRFFAERPEGSVSTLKIQRTQQEDSAVYLCASSLETGYQPQHFGDGTRLSIL.

About this clone itself: The same CDR3 is also encoded by other DNA sequences in this sample. The chain combines TRBV27 with TRBJ2-5; a possible D gene is TRBD1 (6 bases). The DNA matches TRBJ2-7 better at its end, which makes the J call doubtful. Germline V CDR1 and CDR2: MNHEY, SMNVEV (reference sequence). This CDR3 is 13 amino acids long. The CDR3 bases are TGTGCCAGCAGTTTAGGACAGTCCTACGAGCAGTACTTC. It yields the protein CASSLGQSYEQYF.

The chain uses TRBV13 and TRBJ2-5, with D possibly being TRBD1 or TRBD2 (5 bases each). Trimming removed 5 bases at V and 1 base at J, with 20 bases between. The CDR3 sequence is 17 residues long. CDR1 and CDR2 (germline): PRHDT, FYEKMQ (reference sequence). The CDR3 sequence is CASSQRSGTASQETQYF. The CDR3 DNA follows: TGTGCCAGCAGCCAAAGGTCCGGGACGGCCAGCCAAGAGACCCAGTACTTC.

The chain joins TRBV6-1 to TRBJ2-7; the D call may be TRBD1 or TRBD2 (5 bases each). This CDR3 is built from 13 residues. CDR1 and CDR2 from the germline V gene are MNHNS and SASEGT. Trimming removed 6 bases from V and 2 bases from J, with 11 bases in between. CDR3 bases: TGTGCCAGCAGGGGAGACAGCACCTACGAGCAGTACTTC. Translating it yields CASRGDSTYEQYF.

The chain joins TRBV11-2 to TRBJ2-2, with D possibly matching TRBD1 (5 bases). The CDR3 sequence is 13 residues long. The germline CDR1 and CDR2 sequences are SGHAT and FQNNGV. Trimming left V 1 base short and J 6 bases short, with 6 bases between. The CDR3 sequence is CASSLGGPGELFF. The CDR3 bases are TGTGCCAGCAGCTTAGGGGGCCCCGGGGAGCTGTTTTTT.

CDR3 sequence: CASSLSGFSRNTIYF. The CDR3, as DNA: TGTGCCAGCAGTTTATCAGGGTTTTCTCGAAACACCATATATTTT. V gene TRBV27 combines with J gene TRBJ1-3; the D is unclear. Germline loops: CDR1 MNHEY, CDR2 SMNVEV (reference sequence). CDR3 length: 15 amino acids. V shed 0 bases and J shed 5 bases, with 11 bases lying between them.

About this clone: At one end, the junction sequence differs from germline, possibly due to a read error. This chain joins TRBV7-4 and TRBJ1-1; a possible D gene is TRBD1 (6 bases). Germline V gene lookup returns CDR1 SGHVT and CDR2 SQSDAQ. CDR3 length equals 16 residues. In DNA, the CDR3 is TGTGCCAGCAGTTTAGCCACAGGGTGGGGAGACACTGAAGCTTTCTTT. Translated, it gives CASSLATGWGDTEAFF.

The gene calls are TRBV29-1 and TRBJ2-1, with TRBD2 identical over 7 bases. CDR1 is SQVTM, CDR2 ANQGSEA, per germline. With V trimmed by 2 bases and J by 5 bases, 15 bases remained unmatched. The CDR3 runs 17 residues. The CDR3 nucleotides read TGCAGCGTTGAAAGAGGGTTCGGCGGGAGACCGAACAATGAGCAGTTCTTC. Translation: CSVERGFGGRPNNEQFF.

This chain links TRBV28 with TRBJ2-7, with D possibly being TRBD2 (6 bases). CDR3 length equals 12 residues. The V gene lost 5 bases and the J gene lost 7 bases, with 12 bases spanning the gap. Germline assignment: CDR1 MDHEN and CDR2 SYDVKM. CDR3 protein: CASSGPRGEQYF. As DNA, the CDR3 is TGTGCCAGCAGTGGCCCTCGGGGGGAGCAGTACTTC. The entire variable domain, with the rest obtained from reference TRBV28 and TRBJ2-7, is as follows: DVKVTQSSRYLVKRTGEKVFLECVQDMDHENMFWYRQDPGLGLRLIYFSYDVKMKEKGDIPEGYSVSREKKERFSLILESASTNQTSMYLCASSGPRGEQYFGPGTRLTVT.

This chain joins TRBV10-2 and TRBJ2-2, with 7 bases fitting TRBD2. CDR3 length: 16 residues. After removal of 3 bases from V and 4 bases from J, the junction contained 8 bases not matched to a gene. Germline CDR1 reads WSHSY; CDR2 reads SAAADI. The CDR3 DNA reads TGCGCCAGCAGTGAAATACCAGCGGGACTCACCGGGGAGCTGTTTTTT. It encodes CASSEIPAGLTGELFF.

The gene calls are TRBV2 and TRBJ1-2; no definite D call. The CDR3 has 13 residues. With 3 bases removed from V and 5 bases from J, the gap between germline ends came to 10 bases. Germline assignment: CDR1 SNHLY and CDR2 FYNNEI. As DNA, the CDR3 is TGTGCCAGCAGTGATGAGACGGATTATGGCTACACCTTC. It translates to CASSDETDYGYTF.

The chain is built from TRBV4-1 and TRBJ1-1; D possibly corresponds to TRBD1 (5 bases). V lost 3 bases to trimming and J lost 4 bases, with 12 bases between them. This CDR3 region has 14 residues. The germline gives CDR1 MGHRA, CDR2 YSYEKL. The CDR3 here is CASSHGKGTTEAFF. DNA for the CDR3: TGCGCCAGCAGCCATGGAAAGGGGACCACTGAAGCTTTCTTT.

This chain's CDR3 is CASSDEPRTGELFF. CDR3 DNA sequence: TGTGCCAGCAGCGACGAGCCTAGAACCGGGGAGCTGTTTTTT. The genes are TRBV11-2 and TRBJ2-2; D is ambiguous. Trimming took off 5 bases at V and 5 bases at J, with 12 bases between the two ends. The CDR3 covers 14 residues. The germline V gene encodes CDR1 SGHAT and CDR2 FQNNGV.

In its sample, this clone was seen once. The chain employs TRBV4-2 and TRBJ2-7; D unresolved. This CDR3 is built from 13 residues. Germline-derived CDR1 and CDR2 are LGHNA and YNFKEQ. Trimming shortened V by 4 bases and J by 0 bases, and 7 bases separated the two germline ends. This CDR3 is CASSREGSYEQYF. CDR3 in DNA: TGTGCCAGCAGCCGGGAAGGCTCCTACGAGCAGTACTTC.

In its sample, this clone was seen once. The chain recombines TRBV7-9 with TRBJ1-1, with D perhaps matching TRBD1 (5 bases). V was cut by 2 bases and J by 0 bases, with 7 bases left in between. CDR3 size: 14 residues. Looked up from germline, CDR1 is SEHNR and CDR2 is FQNEAQ (reference sequence). CDR3 sequence reads: CASSLQDMNTEAFF. The CDR3 DNA reads TGTGCCAGCAGCTTACAGGACATGAACACTGAAGCTTTCTTT.